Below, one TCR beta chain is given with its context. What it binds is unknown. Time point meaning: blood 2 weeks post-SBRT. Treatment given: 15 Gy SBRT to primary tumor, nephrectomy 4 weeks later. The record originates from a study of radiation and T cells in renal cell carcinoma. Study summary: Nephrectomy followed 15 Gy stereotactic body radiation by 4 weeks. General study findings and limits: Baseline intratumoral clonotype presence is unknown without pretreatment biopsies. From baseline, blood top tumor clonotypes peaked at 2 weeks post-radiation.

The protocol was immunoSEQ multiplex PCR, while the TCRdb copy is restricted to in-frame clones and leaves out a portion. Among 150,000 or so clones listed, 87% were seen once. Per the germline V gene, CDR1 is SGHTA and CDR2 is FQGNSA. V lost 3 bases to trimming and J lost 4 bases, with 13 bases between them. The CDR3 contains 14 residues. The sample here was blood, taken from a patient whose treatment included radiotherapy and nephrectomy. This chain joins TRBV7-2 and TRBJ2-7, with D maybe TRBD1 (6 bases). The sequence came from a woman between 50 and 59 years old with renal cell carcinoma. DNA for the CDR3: TGTGCCAGCAGCTTTCCGGGACACCTATACGAGCAGTACTTC. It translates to CASSFPGHLYEQYF.